The T cell receptor (beta chain) described here comes from a study of T cell responses to AZD1222 COVID-19 vaccine. Study-level background: Pooling covered second doses at about 4 or about 12 weeks.

Study-level results: The donors showed a predominance of white British ancestry and of females, with possible underestimation of clonal diversity. The CD4 TCRs associated with vaccination extended across spike and predominated at 160-218 and 743-854. At baseline, just a handful of AZD1222 recipients tested seropositive.

The CDR3 covers 17 residues. Germline V gene data show CDR1 as LNHDA and CDR2 as SQIVND (reference sequence). V lost 1 base and J lost 0, with 10 bases in between. A remark on this clone: Antigen: not known.

Assay: immunoSEQ multiplex PCR; the TCRdb copy retains only in-frame clones and omits some. Here the sample spans 120,000 or so clones, roughly 90% being singletons. This clonotype was obtained from an adult in good health. The sample was peripheral blood, taken on day 0 of AZD1222 vaccination. The rearrangement uses TRBV19 and TRBJ2-6, with D unresolved. The DNA for the CDR3 is TGTGCCAGTAGTATAGTACCTTCACTCTCTGGGGCCAACGTCCTGACTTTC. It is translated as CASSIVPSLSGANVLTF.